The present entry profiles one TCR beta chain with its context. Its antigen remains unknown. At one end the junction does not follow the germline gene, possibly because of a read error. This specimen comes from a study of cytomegalovirus exposure and HLA in healthy donors. Study-level points and caveats: Associated with cytomegalovirus, according to the listing, were 150 to 200 TCR beta chains.

The primer mix had 60 Vbeta and 13 Jbeta primers. Generated by immunoSEQ multiplex PCR, the TCRdb table keeps only in-frame clones and is missing some. The sample data list 95,000 to 150,000 clones. CDR3 size: 15 residues. The germline V gene encodes CDR1 MNHEY and CDR2 SVGAGI. The receptor comes from a man aged 18 to 29 in good health and CMV-seronegative. The chain is built from TRBV6-5 and TRBJ1-1; TRBD1 matches at 8 bases. The sequenced sample consisted of PBMCs. This CDR3 is CASCYRRGRDTEAFF. The CDR3 DNA follows: TGTGCCAGCTGTTATCGCAGGGGGCGTGACACTGAAGCTTTCTTT.